These 15 T cell receptor beta chains share one sample of origin, sequenced in a study of blood T cell repertoires in COVID-19. Clones were sequenced by immunoSEQ multiplex PCR, and TCRdb holds only the in-frame ones, with some missing. The sample records about 140,000 clones, roughly 76% being singletons. Sequencing was carried out using peripheral blood. These receptors were collected from an elderly man with acute or convalescent COVID-19.

J is TRBJ2-1 and V is TRBV2; D unresolved. Germline V lookup: CDR1 SNHLY, CDR2 FYNNEI. V was clipped by 4 bases and J by 4 bases, with 5 bases between them. The CDR3 has 12 residues. CDR3 sequence: CASSGQYNEQFF. CDR3 DNA: TGTGCCAGCAGTGGTCAGTACAATGAGCAGTTCTTC.

The V gene is TRBV6-5, the J gene TRBJ1-1, with D perhaps TRBD1 (6 bases). The CDR3 extends over 15 amino acids. V was shortened by 5 bases and J by 0 bases, with 13 bases between the two germline ends. Germline loops: CDR1 MNHEY, CDR2 SVGAGI. The DNA of the CDR3 is TGTGCCAGCAGTAAACAGGGAAAGATGAACACTGAAGCTTTCTTT. This codes for CASSKQGKMNTEAFF.

The chain has TRBV6-6 and TRBJ1-2; TRBD1 might be the D (5 bases). Germline lookup yields CDR1 MNHNY and CDR2 SVGAGI (reference sequence). CDR3 length equals 15 residues. The ends were cut back, 0 bases at V and 3 bases at J, with 11 bases in the middle. In DNA, the CDR3 is TGTGCCAGCAGTTACTCGACAGAACCTTACTATGGCTACACCTTC. Encoded protein: CASSYSTEPYYGYTF.

The CDR3 nucleotides are TGTGCCAGCGGTAGGGACACCAACACCGGGGAGCTGTTTTTT. Its protein product is CASGRDTNTGELFF. The rearrangement uses TRBV6-5 and TRBJ2-2; the D gene is possibly TRBD1 (6 bases). The length of the CDR3 is 14 residues. Trimming removed 8 bases at V and 2 bases at J, with 12 bases between. Germline CDR1 MNHEY, CDR2 SVGAGI.

The rearrangement joins TRBV6-6 to TRBJ2-1; D is perhaps TRBD1 (5 bases). The CDR3 runs to 13 residues. V lost 0 bases to trimming and J lost 7 bases, with 7 bases between them. The germline CDR1 and CDR2 sequences are MNHNY and SVGAGI (reference sequence). The CDR3 loop reads CASSYSTVNEQFF. CDR3 DNA sequence: TGTGCCAGCAGTTACTCGACAGTAAATGAGCAGTTCTTC.

The rearrangement uses TRBV7-8 and TRBJ2-1, with 9 bases identical to TRBD1. With 1 base clipped from V and 8 bases from J, the junction kept 9 bases outside the gene matches. From germline, CDR1 is SGHVS and CDR2 FQNEAQ. This CDR3 comprises 16 residues. DNA for the CDR3: TGTGCCAGCAGCTTAGGGCGGGACAGGGCGTTAGATGAGCAGTTCTTC. Translating it yields CASSLGRDRALDEQFF.

The gene calls are TRBV4-1 and TRBJ2-3; tentatively, D is TRBD2 (6 bases). CDR3 length: 16 amino acids. V was pared by 0 bases and J by 1 base, with 11 bases between. Per the germline V gene, CDR1 is MGHRA and CDR2 is YSYEKL. The CDR3 region has the DNA TGCGCCAGCAGCCAAGAGGGTGCTAGCGGCACAGATACGCAGTATTTT. It translates to CASSQEGASGTDTQYF.

The rearrangement links TRBV4-2 to TRBJ2-1, with 8 bases aligning to TRBD1. CDR3 length: 15 amino acids. The V gene's germline CDR1 is LGHNA and CDR2 YNFKEQ. The V and J ends lost 3 bases and 4 bases, in that order; junction bases with no gene match: 5. The CDR3 is CASSQGGQEYNEQFF. The CDR3 nucleotides read TGTGCCAGCAGCCAGGGGGGACAGGAGTACAATGAGCAGTTCTTC.

The CDR3 spells CASSPVSGPYQETQYF. The CDR3 bases are TGTGCCAGCAGCCCCGTGAGCGGACCGTACCAAGAGACCCAGTACTTC. This rearrangement joins TRBV27 to TRBJ2-5; D perhaps matches TRBD2 (5 bases). Trimming shortened V by 6 bases and J by 0 bases, and 17 bases separated the two germline ends. CDR1 MNHEY and CDR2 SMNVEV come from the germline V gene (reference sequence). The CDR3 runs to 16 residues.

The chain links TRBV19 to TRBJ2-1, with TRBD2 matching over 8 bases. The germline V gene has CDR1 LNHDA and CDR2 SQIVND (reference sequence). V lost 3 bases to trimming and J lost 3 bases; unmatched junction nucleotides: 4. CDR3 length equals 15 residues. In nucleotides, the CDR3 is TGTGCCAGTAGTATCCGAGCGGGGGACTACAATGAGCAGTTCTTC. Protein sequence: CASSIRAGDYNEQFF.

The chain carries TRBV3-1 (or the pseudogene TRBV3-2) and TRBJ1-1, with D possibly TRBD1 on 5 matching bases. The germline V gene encodes CDR1 LGHDT and CDR2 YNNKEL (reference sequence). Trimming cost V 4 bases and J 0 bases, with 33 bases left between them. CDR3 length equals 22 residues. In DNA form, the CDR3 reads TGTGCCAGCAGCCCGAATTACGGATCCTACGGGCCGGAGGGGTCGTTGAACACTGAAGCTTTCTTT. It encodes CASSPNYGSYGPEGSLNTEAFF.

The V and J genes are TRBV30 and TRBJ2-2; a possible D gene is TRBD1 (7 bases). CDR1 is GTSNPN and CDR2 is SVGIG in the germline V gene (reference sequence). CDR3 length: 16 amino acids. V was shortened by 4 bases and J by 4 bases, with 19 bases between the two germline ends. CDR3 region: CAWILRGQLGTGELFF. The CDR3 nucleotides are TGTGCCTGGATATTGCGGGGACAGTTGGGCACCGGGGAGCTGTTTTTT.

This clone came up many times. The chain joins TRBV7-8 to TRBJ2-5; a possible D gene is TRBD1 (6 bases). The germline V gene has CDR1 SGHVS and CDR2 FQNEAQ. With 5 bases removed from V and 4 bases from J, the gap between germline ends came to 20 bases. This CDR3 spans 16 amino acids. CDR3 sequence (DNA): TGTGCCAGCAGCCCAGTGGCGTCCAGGGGACGAGAGACCCAGTACTTC. Translated: CASSPVASRGRETQYF.

This CDR3 reads CASSPTNRGLFEAFF. DNA for the CDR3: TGTGCCAGCAGCCCTACGAACCGGGGTTTATTTGAAGCTTTCTTT. V gene TRBV11-2 combines with J gene TRBJ1-1; D ambiguous. V lost 5 bases and J lost 7, with 20 bases in between. The germline V gene encodes CDR1 SGHAT and CDR2 FQNNGV. The CDR3 sequence is 15 residues long.

This clone came up once. The chain joins TRBV6-2 or TRBV6-3 to TRBJ2-5; 7 nucleotides align to TRBD1. V was pared by 2 bases and J by 5 bases, with 2 bases of the junction left unmatched. Looked up from germline, CDR1 is MNHEY and CDR2 is SVGEGT. The CDR3 covers 13 residues. The CDR3 bases are TGTGCCAGCAGTTACGTAGGGGGCGAGACCCAGTACTTC. Its protein is CASSYVGGETQYF.